This T cell receptor beta chain was recorded in a study of T-cell memory formation after mild COVID-19. Study context: Clustering of TCRs was largely donor specific.

5'RACE, which relied on constant-segment primers, yielded TCR alpha and TCR beta cDNA libraries carrying sample barcodes and UMIs. TCRdb used MiXCR to reprocess the 5' RACE reads, holding one entry per CDR3 protein. Among under 300,000 distinct CDR3 sequences, around 10% were seen once, and the ten largest hold 22%. In regard to this clonotype: Antigen: not known.

Regarding the study as a whole: Day 37-peaking second-wave clones had unconfirmed SARS-CoV-2 specificity. Prior to infection, memory already included some responding clones, suggesting cross-reactive memory joined.

CDR1 DFQATT and CDR2 SNEGSKA come from the germline V gene (reference sequence). V was trimmed by 3 bases and J by 0 bases, leaving 9 bases between them. This CDR3 is 14 amino acids long. The rearrangement joins TRBV20-1 to TRBJ1-5; D might be TRBD1 (6 bases). The source of this sequence is a man between 18 and 35 years old who had mild COVID-19 (a few samples of this study predate the infection). Cell type and time point are not known. Sample: PBMCs or a T cell subset sorted from them (not recorded which). CDR3 sequence: CSASRGYSNQPQHF. The CDR3 nucleotides read TGCAGTGCTAGTAGGGGGTATAGCAATCAGCCCCAGCATTTT.